One sample yielded the 28 T cell receptor beta chains listed below, sequenced in a study of T cells in Graves' hyperthyroidism and ophthalmopathy. RNA transcripts provided the source from which TCR beta CDR3 regions were amplified. Primed by the HTBI set, a first-round RT-PCR was run on the TCR CDR3. MiXCR, run by TCRdb on the multiplex PCR reads, gives a single entry per CDR3 protein. Here the sample spans some 550,000 distinct CDR3 sequences, approximately 16% being singletons. Input material: blood. The receptors were sampled from a woman in her forties with Graves' ophthalmopathy.

Of note for this clonotype: The junction does not match germline at one end; this may be a read error. V is TRBV11-2 and J is TRBJ2-1; D is undetermined. CDR3 length: 16 amino acids. CDR1 SGHAT and CDR2 FQNNGV come from the germline V gene. The CDR3 nucleotides read TGCGCCAGCAGACACGCCCCCGGACGGTCCTACAATGAGCAGTTCTTC. Translated, it gives CASRHAPGRSYNEQFF.

This clonotype was found many times. The chain uses TRBV5-1 and TRBJ1-2; D is ambiguous. Germline V CDR1 and CDR2: SGHRS, YFSETQ. The CDR3 loop spans 13 amino acids. V shed 0 bases and J shed 4 bases, with 7 bases lying between them. The CDR3 loop reads CASSLEGFYGYTF. CDR3 nucleotide sequence: TGCGCCAGCAGCTTGGAAGGTTTCTATGGCTACACCTTC.

J is TRBJ1-5 and V is TRBV20-1; D perhaps matches TRBD1 (6 bases). V shed 0 bases and J shed 1 base, with 13 bases lying between them. The CDR3 contains 16 residues. Germline-derived CDR1 and CDR2 are DFQATT and SNEGSKA (reference sequence). The CDR3 sequence: CSARDHRVGSNQPQHF. The DNA for the CDR3 is TGCAGTGCTAGAGACCACAGGGTCGGGAGCAATCAGCCCCAGCATTTT.

The V call is TRBV5-1, the J call TRBJ2-1; D not certain. V shed 1 base and J shed 6 bases, with 17 bases lying between them. The germline gives CDR1 SGHRS, CDR2 YFSETQ. This CDR3 comprises 16 residues. DNA for the CDR3: TGCGCCAGCAGCTTGTTGTCTGGAAAGTATCTCAATGAGCAGTTCTTC. Protein product: CASSLLSGKYLNEQFF.

The rearrangement links TRBV12-3 or TRBV12-4 to TRBJ2-2, with a possible D match to TRBD1 (5 bases). Trimming cost V 4 bases and J 3 bases, with 12 bases left between them. The CDR3 sequence is 15 residues long. The DNA of the CDR3 is TGTGCCAGCAGTTCTCGGGTAGGGGACACCGGGGAGCTGTTTTTT. It specifies CASSSRVGDTGELFF.

The J gene is TRBJ2-7, the V gene TRBV30, with 7 bases identical to TRBD2. Losses at the gene ends were 3 bases for V and 5 bases for J; bases not matched to a gene: 4. Germline values: CDR1 GTSNPN, CDR2 SVGIG (reference sequence). This CDR3 is 12 amino acids long. The CDR3 DNA reads as TGTGCCTGGAGCACGGCGGGGGACGAGCAGTACTTC. It encodes CAWSTAGDEQYF.

The V gene is TRBV4-1, the J gene TRBJ2-7, with no clear D. The V end lost 1 base, the J end lost 3 bases, and 7 bases lay between the germline ends. Germline V gene data show CDR1 as MGHRA and CDR2 as YSYEKL. The CDR3 is 13 residues long. DNA of the CDR3: TGCGCCAGCAGCCAAGCCACTTACTACGAGCAGTACTTC. Encoded protein: CASSQATYYEQYF.

On this clonotype itself: The junction departs from the called germline gene at one end, perhaps through a read error. CDR3 loop: CASTLWGGNEQFF. The CDR3, as DNA: TGTGCCAGCACTTTATGGGGGGGGAATGAGCAGTTCTTC. The rearrangement uses TRBV27 and TRBJ2-1; the match to TRBD2 covers 7 bases. The V gene's germline CDR1 is MNHEY and CDR2 SMNVEV (reference sequence). The CDR3 consists of 13 residues.

The table lists this clonotype with many counts. CDR3 amino acids: CASSPTSGSLDEQFF. DNA of the CDR3: TGCGCCAGCAGCCCTACTAGCGGGAGTCTGGATGAGCAGTTCTTC. The chain has TRBV5-1 and TRBJ2-1; 11 nucleotides align to TRBD2. Germline V gene data show CDR1 as SGHRS and CDR2 as YFSETQ. Trimming at V came to 4 bases and at J to 8 bases, leaving 8 bases not matched to a gene. This CDR3 has 15 amino acids.

This clonotype has a count of ten or more. This chain links TRBV11-2 with TRBJ2-5, with TRBD2 identical over 11 bases. CDR3 length: 15 residues. In germline, CDR1 is SGHAT, CDR2 FQNNGV. V gave up 6 bases and J gave up 7 bases; unmatched junction bases: 10. In DNA, the CDR3 is TGTGCCAGCAGATCCCTAGCGGGGGGATCGGGGACCCAGTACTTC. Its translation is CASRSLAGGSGTQYF.

This clonotype was seen many times. V and J are TRBV6-1 and TRBJ1-2; 8 bases agree with TRBD1. This CDR3 has 13 amino acids. Germline V gene sequence: CDR1 MNHNS, CDR2 SASEGT. Trimming cost V 10 bases and J 8 bases; bases outside gene matches: 12. The CDR3 coding sequence is TGTGCCACCCCGGGACAGGCTGCTAGAGGCTACACCTTC. Residues: CATPGQAARGYTF.

This chain uses TRBV5-5 with TRBJ1-6; D gene unclear. Germline-derived CDR1 and CDR2 are SGHKS and YYEKEE (reference sequence). The CDR3 covers 14 residues. V lost 6 bases to trimming and J lost 6 bases, with 13 bases between them. The DNA of the CDR3 is TGTGCCAGCACCCAGAGCGGCCGTAATTCACCCCTCCACTTT. Translating it yields CASTQSGRNSPLHF. Complete variable domain (other parts from reference TRBV5-5 and TRBJ1-6): DAGVTQSPTHLIKTRGQQVTLRCSPISGHKSVSWYQQVLGQGPQFIFQYYEKEERGRGNFPDRFSARQFPNYSSELNVNALLLGDSALYLCASTQSGRNSPLHFGNGTRLTVT.

This clonotype was seen repeatedly, ten times or more. The chain combines TRBV14 with TRBJ2-1; D might be TRBD1 (5 bases). The V end lost 4 bases, the J end lost 4 bases, and 14 bases lay between the germline ends. This CDR3 comprises 15 residues. Germline-derived CDR1 and CDR2 are SGHDN and FVKESK. CDR3 sequence: CASSPRAGPYNEQFF. The CDR3 coding sequence is TGTGCCAGCAGCCCACGGGCAGGGCCATACAATGAGCAGTTCTTC.

J is TRBJ2-1 and V is TRBV6-1; D is perhaps TRBD1 (6 bases). This CDR3 spans 16 amino acids. Per germline, CDR1 MNHNS and CDR2 SASEGT. Deletions cut 6 bases from V and 3 bases from J, with 18 bases between. The CDR3 sequence: CASRPTVGGHYNEQFF. Here the CDR3 DNA reads TGTGCCAGCAGGCCTACAGTAGGGGGACACTACAATGAGCAGTTCTTC.

The CDR3, as DNA: TGTGCCAGCAGCAATAGCGGGGGGAACTACAATGAGCAGTTCTTC. Protein: CASSNSGGNYNEQFF. The chain combines TRBV5-6 with TRBJ2-1, with 10 bases identical to TRBD2. The CDR3 loop spans 15 amino acids. Per the germline V gene, CDR1 is SGHDT and CDR2 is YYEEEE. Trimming at V came to 4 bases and at J to 3 bases, leaving 4 bases not matched to a gene.

A few counts support this clonotype. The chain couples TRBV2 to TRBJ2-5; D is unresolved. The germline V gene has CDR1 SNHLY and CDR2 FYNNEI. CDR3 size: 12 residues. Trimming stripped 7 bases from V and 5 bases from J, with 11 bases between. The CDR3 reads CASMGSSETQYF. The CDR3 DNA follows: TGTGCCAGCATGGGGTCCTCCGAGACCCAGTACTTC.

This clonotype was seen many times. CDR3 in DNA: TGTGCCAGCAGTGACCCAGGAATTAGCAATCAGCCCCAGCATTTT. Residues: CASSDPGISNQPQHF. The chain links TRBV6-1 to TRBJ1-5; no clear D gene. This CDR3 spans 15 amino acids. Trimming removed 3 bases from V and 0 bases from J, with 9 bases in between. CDR1 is MNHNS, CDR2 SASEGT, per germline.

This clonotype was detected ten times or more. The chain employs TRBV28 and TRBJ2-7, with 9 positions matching TRBD1. Looked up from germline, CDR1 is MDHEN and CDR2 is SYDVKM. Trimming cost V 2 bases and J 6 bases; bases outside gene matches: 5. CDR3 size: 14 residues. DNA of the CDR3: TGTGCCAGCAGTTTACCCGGGACAGGGAGCGAGCAGTACTTC. It specifies CASSLPGTGSEQYF. The full variable domain, completed using reference TRBV28 and TRBJ2-7, is DVKVTQSSRYLVKRTGEKVFLECVQDMDHENMFWYRQDPGLGLRLIYFSYDVKMKEKGDIPEGYSVSREKKERFSLILESASTNQTSMYLCASSLPGTGSEQYFGPGTRLTVT.

The J gene is TRBJ1-1, the V gene TRBV15; 7 nucleotides agree with TRBD1. CDR3 length: 14 amino acids. Per germline, CDR1 LNHNV and CDR2 YYDKDF (reference sequence). V lost 3 bases to trimming and J lost 5 bases; unmatched junction nucleotides: 6. CDR3 bases: TGTGCCACCAGCAGTACAGGGGCGAGTACTGAAGCTTTCTTT. This encodes CATSSTGASTEAFF.

V gene TRBV20-1 combines with J gene TRBJ2-7; 11 nucleotides agree with TRBD2. CDR1 DFQATT and CDR2 SNEGSKA come from the germline V gene (reference sequence). The CDR3 spans 17 residues. Germline trimming cut 3 bases from V and 2 bases from J; bases unmatched to any gene: 12. For the CDR3, the DNA is TGCAGTGCTAGGCTCCTTACTAGCGGGAGTTTCCCCTACGAGCAGTACTTC. Amino acids: CSARLLTSGSFPYEQYF.

This clonotype was seen more than once but under ten times. V gene TRBV14 combines with J gene TRBJ1-2; no clear D gene. Germline V gene data show CDR1 as SGHDN and CDR2 as FVKESK. Trimming shortened V by 3 bases and J by 0 bases, and 5 bases separated the two germline ends. The CDR3 has 13 residues. The CDR3 DNA sequence: TGTGCCAGCAGCCATGGAACTAACTATGGCTACACCTTC. Protein sequence: CASSHGTNYGYTF.

The table lists this clonotype with many counts. The V and J genes are TRBV3-1 and TRBJ2-2, with D possibly matching TRBD2 (6 bases). Deletions cut 0 bases from V and 1 base from J, with 18 bases between. Germline CDR1 and CDR2: LGHDT and YNNKEL (reference sequence). There are 19 residues in the CDR3. Here the CDR3 reads CASSQEGDWGIRNTGELFF. CDR3 nucleotide sequence: TGTGCCAGCAGCCAAGAGGGGGACTGGGGGATTAGGAACACCGGGGAGCTGTTTTTT. The full variable domain, with the rest looked up from reference TRBV3-1 and TRBJ2-2, is DTAVSQTPKYLVTQMGNDKSIKCEQNLGHDTMYWYKQDSKKFLKIMFSYNNKELIINETVPNRFSPKSPDKAHLNLHINSLELGDSAVYFCASSQEGDWGIRNTGELFFGEGSRLTVL.

The J gene is TRBJ1-5, the V gene TRBV15; D remains ambiguous. In germline, CDR1 is LNHNV, CDR2 YYDKDF (reference sequence). The CDR3 runs 12 residues. With 0 bases removed from V and 6 bases from J, the gap between germline ends came to 3 bases. Here the CDR3 DNA reads TGTGCCACCAGCAGAGATCCTCAGCCCCAGCATTTT. Translation gives CATSRDPQPQHF.

The chain uses TRBV5-4 and TRBJ1-4, with D unclear. Trimming took off 2 bases at V and 8 bases at J, with 13 bases between the two ends. The CDR3 spans 14 residues. Germline V gene data show CDR1 as SGHNT and CDR2 as YYREEE (reference sequence). The chain's CDR3 is CASSLAPLAEKLFF. As DNA, the CDR3 is TGTGCCAGCAGCTTAGCCCCATTAGCCGAAAAACTGTTTTTT.

V and J are TRBV2 and TRBJ2-1, with 15 nucleotides matching TRBD2. There are 15 residues in the CDR3. V shed 6 bases and J 5 bases; nucleotides not matched to a gene: 2. Germline loops: CDR1 SNHLY, CDR2 FYNNEI. The CDR3 here is CASRGTSGRHNEQFF. DNA of the CDR3: TGTGCCAGCAGGGGGACTAGCGGGAGGCACAATGAGCAGTTCTTC.

In its sample, this clonotype was seen many times. The chain employs TRBV12-3 or TRBV12-4 and TRBJ1-2; D not resolved. CDR3 length: 13 amino acids. V lost 3 bases, J lost 9 bases, and 14 bases lay in between. The chain's CDR3 is CASSFGGIWSYTF. The CDR3 region has the DNA TGTGCCAGCAGTTTCGGCGGGATATGGAGCTACACCTTC.

This clonotype was seen a handful of times. V gene TRBV12-3 or TRBV12-4 combines with J gene TRBJ1-1; the D is unclear. This CDR3 is 13 amino acids long. Trimming shortened V by 5 bases and J by 4 bases, and 11 bases separated the two germline ends. This CDR3 reads CASSPNRVTEAFF. In nucleotides, the CDR3 is TGTGCCAGCAGTCCGAATAGGGTCACTGAAGCTTTCTTT.

In its sample, this clonotype was seen a few times. The chain couples TRBV6-1 to TRBJ2-5; D is unclear. This CDR3 contains 14 residues. V dropped 6 bases and J dropped 2 bases, with 13 bases sitting between them. Germline values: CDR1 MNHNS, CDR2 SASEGT. The CDR3 coding sequence is TGTGCCAGCAGCCCACGGGCGCCGCAAGAGACCCAGTACTTC. It is translated as CASSPRAPQETQYF.